The 24 T cell receptor beta chains below were found in one sample sequenced in a study of blood T cell repertoires in COVID-19. Using immunoSEQ multiplex PCR, the repertoire was profiled, and TCRdb retains in-frame clones only, with some absent. In the table there are roughly 250,000 clones, 88% of which are singletons. Specimen: peripheral blood. The source of these receptors is a man between 60 and 75 years old who had recovered from COVID-19.

The rearrangement joins TRBV3-1 (or the pseudogene TRBV3-2) to TRBJ1-2; tentative D call: TRBD1 (5 bases). The length of the CDR3 is 13 residues. The germline gives CDR1 LGHDT, CDR2 YNNKEL (reference sequence). V shed 0 bases and J shed 8 bases, with 10 bases lying between them. The CDR3 protein is CASSQDRAGGYTF. In DNA, the CDR3 is TGTGCCAGCAGCCAAGATCGAGCAGGGGGCTACACCTTC.

The chain combines TRBV6-5 with TRBJ1-6; TRBD1 is a possible D gene (5 bases). V dropped 8 bases and J dropped 8 bases, with 19 bases sitting between them. The CDR3 runs to 15 residues. Germline V gene lookup returns CDR1 MNHEY and CDR2 SVGAGI. CDR3 region: CASRRDRGEHSPLHF. As DNA, the CDR3 is TGTGCCAGCCGGCGGGATAGGGGAGAACATTCACCCCTCCACTTT.

The chain recombines TRBV5-1 with TRBJ1-6, with 11 positions matching TRBD1. The CDR3 is 17 amino acids. Germline V CDR1 and CDR2: SGHRS, YFSETQ. Trimming at V came to 4 bases and at J to 9 bases, leaving 12 bases not matched to a gene. This CDR3 reads CASSHGTGGGTSSPLHF. As DNA, the CDR3 is TGCGCCAGCAGCCACGGGACAGGGGGTGGAACGAGTTCACCCCTCCACTTT.

A note on this clone: Other DNA sequences within the sample encode an identical CDR3. The V and J genes are TRBV18 and TRBJ1-5; tentative D call: TRBD1 (5 bases). Looked up from germline, CDR1 is KGHSH and CDR2 is LQKENI. There are 14 residues in the CDR3. V lost 4 bases and J 1 base, leaving 8 bases between the germline ends. In DNA form, the CDR3 reads TGTGCCAGCTCACGGCAGGGAAGCAATCAGCCCCAGCATTTT. It translates to CASSRQGSNQPQHF. The full variable domain, with the rest looked up from reference TRBV18 and TRBJ1-5, is NAGVMQNPRHLVRRRGQEARLRCSPMKGHSHVYWYRQLPEEGLKFMVYLQKENIIDESGMPKERFSAEFPKEGPSILRIQQVVRGDSAAYFCASSRQGSNQPQHFGDGTRLSIL.

The V and J genes are TRBV18 and TRBJ1-1; D is unresolved. The CDR3 length is 13 residues. Germline-derived CDR1 and CDR2 are KGHSH and LQKENI. Between the trimmed V and J ends, which lost 6 bases and 1 base, there was a span of 9 bases. The CDR3 loop is CASSIGGNTEAFF. The CDR3 bases are TGTGCCAGCTCTATTGGAGGGAACACTGAAGCTTTCTTT. Drawing the rest from reference TRBV18 and TRBJ1-1, the complete variable domain is NAGVMQNPRHLVRRRGQEARLRCSPMKGHSHVYWYRQLPEEGLKFMVYLQKENIIDESGMPKERFSAEFPKEGPSILRIQQVVRGDSAAYFCASSIGGNTEAFFGQGTRLTVV.

This chain uses TRBV7-2 with TRBJ2-3; TRBD2 is a possible D gene (7 bases). The CDR3 extends over 18 amino acids. Germline V gene data show CDR1 as SGHTA and CDR2 as FQGNSA. V was trimmed by 1 base and J by 0 bases, leaving 17 bases between them. For the CDR3, the DNA is TGTGCCAGCAGCTTAGGGGTAGGGGGGGGAGTTAGCACAGATACGCAGTATTTT. Translating it yields CASSLGVGGGVSTDTQYF.

This rearrangement joins TRBV5-4 to TRBJ2-1, with TRBD1 identical over 10 bases. The ends lost 4 bases at V and 7 bases at J; junction bases unmatched: 11. Germline lookup yields CDR1 SGHNT and CDR2 YYREEE (reference sequence). The CDR3 contains 16 residues. In DNA form, the CDR3 reads TGTGCCAGCAGCGCCCGGGACAGGGGTTTGTTAAATGAGCAGTTCTTC. This translates into CASSARDRGLLNEQFF.

The chain combines TRBV9 with TRBJ2-3, with D perhaps TRBD2 (6 bases). The germline CDR1 and CDR2 sequences are SGDLS and YYNGEE. This CDR3 has 14 amino acids. Trimming removed 5 bases at V and 6 bases at J, with 16 bases between. CDR3 in amino acids: CASSAGPNTDTQYF. Here the CDR3 DNA reads TGTGCCAGCAGTGCGGGGCCGAACACGGATACGCAGTATTTT.

This rearrangement joins TRBV19 to TRBJ2-7, with D perhaps matching TRBD2 (6 bases). CDR3 length: 14 amino acids. The V end lost 5 bases, the J end lost 0 bases, and 11 bases lay between the germline ends. The V gene's germline CDR1 is LNHDA and CDR2 SQIVND (reference sequence). The CDR3 loop is CASSVVTSSYEQYF. Here the CDR3 DNA reads TGTGCCAGTAGTGTGGTGACTAGCTCCTACGAGCAGTACTTC.

J is TRBJ2-7 and V is TRBV7-6; 9 bases map to TRBD1. Germline trimming cut 5 bases from V and 3 bases from J; bases unmatched to any gene: 8. The CDR3 has 15 residues. CDR1 is SGHVS, CDR2 FNYEAQ, per germline. The CDR3 reads CASSRGTGNNYEQYF. The CDR3 coding sequence is TGTGCCAGCAGCCGGGGGACAGGGAATAACTACGAGCAGTACTTC.

V and J are TRBV4-2 and TRBJ2-7; D is ambiguous. CDR3 length: 14 amino acids. In germline, CDR1 is LGHNA, CDR2 YNFKEQ. V was trimmed by 1 base and J by 3 bases, leaving 10 bases between them. CDR3 protein: CASSQGLTVYEQYF. The CDR3 nucleotides read TGTGCCAGCAGCCAAGGTCTTACAGTCTACGAGCAGTACTTC.

The chain recombines TRBV3-1 (or the pseudogene TRBV3-2) with TRBJ1-5; no clear D. The CDR3 covers 14 residues. Germline CDR1 reads LGHDT; CDR2 reads YNNKEL (reference sequence). The V and J ends lost 2 bases and 5 bases respectively, with 10 bases between them. The CDR3 loop reads CASSQNYGDQPQHF. For the CDR3, the DNA is TGTGCCAGCAGCCAAAACTACGGGGATCAGCCCCAGCATTTT.

This clone has just a few counts. J is TRBJ1-2 and V is TRBV10-3; 8 nucleotides agree with TRBD1. Germline CDR1 is ENHRY and CDR2 is SYGVKD. This CDR3 is 13 amino acids long. After removal of 10 bases from V and 4 bases from J, the junction contained 8 bases not matched to a gene. CDR3 sequence: CATGGQEFYGYTF. Here the CDR3 DNA reads TGTGCCACCGGGGGACAGGAATTCTATGGCTACACCTTC.

V and J are TRBV18 and TRBJ2-1, with 9 positions matching TRBD1. The V gene end was trimmed by 3 bases and the J gene end by 7 bases; junction bases not matched to a gene: 7. Germline lookup yields CDR1 KGHSH and CDR2 LQKENI. The CDR3 loop spans 15 amino acids. The CDR3 loop is CASSPRRDRDNEQFF. CDR3 DNA: TGTGCCAGCTCACCGCGCCGGGACAGGGATAATGAGCAGTTCTTC. Looking up the rest from reference TRBV18 and TRBJ2-1 gives the full variable domain: NAGVMQNPRHLVRRRGQEARLRCSPMKGHSHVYWYRQLPEEGLKFMVYLQKENIIDESGMPKERFSAEFPKEGPSILRIQQVVRGDSAAYFCASSPRRDRDNEQFFGPGTRLTVL.

This sequence joins TRBV11-2 and TRBJ1-1, with 7 nucleotides matching TRBD1. The germline CDR1 and CDR2 sequences are SGHAT and FQNNGV. The CDR3 runs 13 residues. V trimming: 5 bases; J trimming: 7 bases; junction bases outside the gene matches: 7. CDR3 protein: CASSDDRDLEAFF. The DNA for the CDR3 is TGTGCCAGCAGCGACGACAGGGACCTTGAAGCTTTCTTT. Drawing the rest from reference TRBV11-2 and TRBJ1-1, the complete variable domain is EAGVAQSPRYKIIEKRQSVAFWCNPISGHATLYWYQQILGQGPKLLIQFQNNGVVDDSQLPKDRFSAERLKGVDSTLKIQPAKLEDSAVYLCASSDDRDLEAFFGQGTRLTVV.

V and J are TRBV3-1 (or the pseudogene TRBV3-2) and TRBJ2-3; 8 nucleotides align to TRBD1. CDR1 is LGHDT and CDR2 is YNNKEL in the germline V gene (reference sequence). There are 15 residues in the CDR3. J lost 4 bases, V lost 4 bases, and 7 bases had no gene match. The CDR3 loop reads CASSRPGQEADTQYF. The CDR3 bases are TGTGCCAGCAGCCGACCGGGACAGGAGGCAGATACGCAGTATTTT.

The rearrangement joins TRBV19 to TRBJ2-7; 9 bases align to TRBD2. The CDR3 length is 15 residues. Trimming removed 6 bases from V and 0 bases from J; junction bases left unmatched: 6. The germline gives CDR1 LNHDA, CDR2 SQIVND (reference sequence). CDR3 DNA: TGTGCCAGTAGACGACTAGCGGAGAGCTCCTACGAGCAGTACTTC. It encodes CASRRLAESSYEQYF.

The chain recombines TRBV11-2 with TRBJ1-1; tentatively, D is TRBD1 (6 bases). This CDR3 has 16 amino acids. Germline-derived CDR1 and CDR2 are SGHAT and FQNNGV. Trimming cost V 1 base and J 0 bases, with 12 bases left between them. As DNA, the CDR3 is TGTGCCAGCAGCTTAGTTTTTCAGGGGCTGAACACTGAAGCTTTCTTT. Translating it yields CASSLVFQGLNTEAFF.

This sequence joins TRBV25-1 and TRBJ2-5; TRBD2 is a possible D gene (5 bases). V was pared by 3 bases and J by 4 bases, with 15 bases between. The CDR3 covers 15 residues. Germline loops: CDR1 MGHDK, CDR2 SYGVNS. The CDR3 nucleotides are TGTGCCAGCAGTGACCAACGCCCAGGAGGAGAGACCCAGTACTTC. Translation gives CASSDQRPGGETQYF.

The chain links TRBV9 to TRBJ1-2, with 7 bases aligning to TRBD1. CDR3 length equals 15 residues. The germline CDR1 and CDR2 sequences are SGDLS and YYNGEE. Trimming cost V 4 bases and J 1 base; bases outside gene matches: 7. CDR3: CASSPRDSLNYGYTF. The CDR3 DNA reads TGTGCCAGCAGCCCCCGGGACAGCCTTAACTATGGCTACACCTTC.

The genes are TRBV7-9 and TRBJ1-5, with 7 bases that match TRBD1. The CDR3 runs 15 residues. The germline V gene has CDR1 SEHNR and CDR2 FQNEAQ (reference sequence). V lost 4 bases and J lost 6; bases outside the gene matches: 9. CDR3 DNA sequence: TGTGCCAGCAGCTCTACGGAAACAGGGGCTCAGCCCCAGCATTTT. Amino acids: CASSSTETGAQPQHF.

The CDR3 loop reads CASRRTGSSYNSPLHF. The CDR3 bases are TGTGCCAGCAGACGGACAGGGAGCTCCTATAATTCACCCCTCCACTTT. The rearrangement links TRBV28 to TRBJ1-6; 8 nucleotides align to TRBD1. Trimming took 6 bases from V and 0 from J; bases not matched to a gene: 4. Germline loops: CDR1 MDHEN, CDR2 SYDVKM. CDR3 length: 16 residues.

This chain uses TRBV6-5 with TRBJ2-3; 9 bases map to TRBD1. J gave up 6 bases and V 6 bases, and 7 bases lay outside the gene matches. This CDR3 region has 14 residues. Germline CDR1 MNHEY, CDR2 SVGAGI. In DNA, the CDR3 is TGTGCCAGCAGATACGGGACAGGGATGGATACGCAGTATTTT. It encodes CASRYGTGMDTQYF.

The chain recombines TRBV16 with TRBJ1-6, with D tentatively TRBD1 (5 bases). Germline lookup yields CDR1 KGHSY and CDR2 FQNENV. V lost 2 bases and J lost 8, with 10 bases in between. The CDR3 runs 14 residues. CDR3 residues: CASSQGFRDSPLHF. DNA of the CDR3: TGTGCCAGCAGCCAAGGTTTCAGGGATTCACCCCTCCACTTT.